The rows below give T cell receptor beta chains drawn from one sample of a study of T cells in Graves' hyperthyroidism and ophthalmopathy. A single record per CDR3 protein comes from TCRdb applying MiXCR to the multiplex PCR reads. The sample contains 750,000 to 950,000 distinct CDR3 sequences, about 38% of which appear only once. The source material was blood. The receptors were gathered from a man aged 18 to 29 with Graves' hyperthyroidism. CDR3s include the opening cysteine and the closing phenylalanine or tryptophan. D genes are given only for firm matches. The size entry is marked missing in some rows and otherwise reads once, few, many or a size class.

few,TRBV7-9,TRBJ1-1,.,CASSPPLLPEAFF,TGTGCCAGCAGCCCCCCCCTCCTGCCTGAAGCTTTCTTT
many,TRBV7-9,TRBJ1-3,.,CASSSQGNSGNTIYF,TGTGCCAGCAGCTCGCAGGGTAACTCTGGAAACACCATATATTTT
few,TRBV6-5,TRBJ2-7,.,CASYNGVSEQYF,TGTGCCAGCTATAACGGGGTGTCCGAGCAGTACTTC
.,TRBV5-1,TRBJ2-7,TRBD2,CASSTGLAGEPYEQYF,TGCGCCAGCAGCACCGGACTAGCGGGAGAACCCTACGAGCAGTACTTC
.,TRBV11-3,TRBJ2-7,.,CASSPLDRNYEQYF,TGTGCCAGCAGCCCTCTGGACAGAAACTACGAGCAGTACTTC
.,TRBV6-6,TRBJ1-1,TRBD1,CASSHQGATVEAFF,TGTGCCAGCAGTCACCAGGGGGCTACGGTTGAAGCTTTCTTT
few,TRBV12-3/TRBV12-4,TRBJ2-5,TRBD2,CASSISGGYKETQYF,TGTGCCAGCAGCATAAGCGGGGGGTACAAAGAGACCCAGTACTTC
many,TRBV29-1,TRBJ2-2,.,CSVEVAGRRTGELFF,TGCAGCGTTGAGGTAGCAGGCCGGAGGACCGGGGAGCTGTTTTTT
.,TRBV5-6,TRBJ1-4,.,CASSLEGRTNEKLFF,TGTGCCAGCAGCTTGGAGGGGAGAACTAATGAAAAACTGTTTTTT
.,TRBV7-2,TRBJ1-6,.,CASSLVWGADNLPLHF,TGCGCCAGCAGCTTAGTGTGGGGGGCCGATAATTTACCCCTCCACTTT
.,TRBV7-8,TRBJ2-2,.,CASSQVRSDTGELFF,TGCGCCAGCAGCCAAGTGCGCTCCGACACCGGGGAGCTGTTTTTT
.,TRBV12-3/TRBV12-4,TRBJ2-6,.,CASSLGGGRRGANVLTF,TGTGCCAGCAGTTTAGGGGGAGGACGGCGCGGGGCCAACGTCCTGACTTTC
.,TRBV29-1,TRBJ2-2,.,CSSGTRRNTGELFF,TGCAGCTCCGGGACCCGAAGGAACACCGGGGAGCTGTTTTTT
many,TRBV10-2,TRBJ1-2,.,CASSDFGGADGYTF,TGCGCCAGCAGTGATTTTGGGGGGGCCGATGGCTACACCTTC
.,TRBV5-1,TRBJ1-4,.,CASSVDQGSEKLFF,TGCGCCAGCAGCGTGGACCAGGGGAGTGAAAAACTGTTTTTT
.,TRBV5-6,TRBJ2-5,TRBD2,CASSKLAGAQETQYF,TGTGCCAGCAGCAAGCTAGCGGGAGCTCAAGAGACCCAGTACTTC
.,TRBV7-8,TRBJ2-7,.,CASSQERLGGWNEQYF,TGTGCCAGCAGCCAAGAGCGATTGGGGGGCTGGAACGAGCAGTACTTC
once,TRBV9,TRBJ2-5,TRBD1,CASSYSTGGGQPQYF,TGTGCCAGCAGTTACTCGACAGGGGGAGGACAGCCCCAGTACTTC
.,TRBV15,TRBJ1-2,.,CATSRDRGAGYGYTF,TGTGCCACCAGCAGAGATAGGGGGGCGGGCTATGGCTACACCTTC
many,TRBV10-3,TRBJ1-1,.,CAISGEGGQYTEAFF,TGTGCCATCAGTGGGGAGGGGGGGCAGTACACTGAAGCTTTCTTT
few,TRBV5-1,TRBJ1-1,.,CASSLGRGGVADTEAFF,TGCGCCAGCAGCTTGGGCAGGGGTGGCGTTGCGGACACTGAAGCTTTCTTT
few,TRBV4-2,TRBJ2-5,.,CASSQAREETQYF,TGTGCCAGCAGCCAAGCCCGGGAAGAGACCCAGTACTTC
.,TRBV2,TRBJ1-4,TRBD1,CASSSGTVSEKLFF,TGTGCCAGCAGTTCCGGGACAGTTAGCGAAAAACTGTTTTTT